The 20 T cell receptor beta chains below were found in one sample sequenced in a study of human T cells and chemical hapten exposure. As to time point: patch test 1, 2 weeks after DPC sensitization. Specified treatment: therapeutic diphenylcyclopropenone sensitization with weekly scalp DPC. The authors' total RNA extraction used unfractionated whole blood. MiXCR was run by TCRdb on the RACE reads, yielding one entry per CDR3 protein. The sample includes some 52,000 distinct CDR3 sequences, 11% of them seen just once. This specimen consisted of whole blood, obtained in connection with sensitization to the hapten diphenylcyclopropenone (DPC). Every receptor here comes from a woman aged 40 to 50 with alopecia areata. Some clones in this sample may be carry-over from other donors' samples.

This clonotype showed up many times. The chain links TRBV7-9 to TRBJ1-3; a weak D match, TRBD1 (5 bases). Germline CDR1 is SEHNR and CDR2 is FQNEAQ (reference sequence). The CDR3 contains 15 residues. The V end was cut by 8 bases, the J end by 0 bases, with 14 bases between. The CDR3: CASGLQGLSGNTIYF. CDR3 nucleotides: TGTGCCAGCGGACTTCAGGGCCTCTCTGGAAACACCATATATTTT. Drawing the rest from reference TRBV7-9 and TRBJ1-3, the complete variable domain is DTGVSQNPRHKITKRGQNVTFRCDPISEHNRLYWYRQTLGQGPEFLTYFQNEAQLEKSRLLSDRFSAERPKGSFSTLEIQRTEQGDSAMYLCASGLQGLSGNTIYFGEGSWLTVV.

This clonotype was recorded at least ten times. V usage is TRBV11-2 and J usage is TRBJ2-1; either TRBD1 or TRBD2 may fit D (5 bases each). This CDR3 contains 16 residues. Trimming left V 5 bases short and J 8 bases short, with 22 bases between. Germline V CDR1 and CDR2: SGHAT, FQNNGV. The CDR3 region is CASSPRRDPTLDEQFF. CDR3 DNA: TGTGCCAGCAGCCCCCGACGGGACCCTACCTTGGATGAGCAGTTCTTC.

This chain connects TRBV12-3 or TRBV12-4 to TRBJ1-1; 9 bases align to TRBD1. V lost 6 bases and J lost 6; bases outside the gene matches: 5. The CDR3 is made up of 13 amino acids. The CDR3 loop is CASRQGARPEAFF. CDR3 bases: TGTGCCAGCAGACAGGGGGCCCGCCCTGAAGCTTTCTTT.

This clonotype was counted many times. The CDR3 region is CATFSDRAYGYTF. CDR3 coding DNA: TGTGCCACCTTCTCGGACAGGGCCTATGGCTACACCTTC. V usage is TRBV12-3 or TRBV12-4 and J usage is TRBJ1-2, with 8 bases matching TRBD1. V lost 10 bases to trimming and J lost 4 bases; unmatched junction nucleotides: 8. CDR3 size: 13 residues.

This clonotype was observed a few times. The DNA for the CDR3 is TGTGCCAGCAGCTCAAGACTAGCGGGGAGGTACAATGAGCAGTTCTTC. Protein product: CASSSRLAGRYNEQFF. The chain recombines TRBV13 with TRBJ2-1, with 11 bases lining up with TRBD2. Germline-derived CDR1 and CDR2 are PRHDT and FYEKMQ (reference sequence). There are 16 residues in the CDR3. V trimming: 4 bases; J trimming: 4 bases; junction bases outside the gene matches: 6.

This clonotype showed up many times. The DNA of the CDR3 is TGCGCCAGCAGTGTCACTGGACAGGGAAATCTAGGCCAGCATTTT. Residues: CASSVTGQGNLGQHF. The rearrangement uses TRBV10-2 and TRBJ1-5, with 8 bases matching TRBD1. This CDR3 region has 15 residues. Germline V gene sequence: CDR1 WSHSY, CDR2 SAAADI. Trimming at V came to 4 bases and at J to 12 bases, leaving 14 bases not matched to a gene.

This clonotype was counted only a few times. CDR3 region: CASGRDSPLTQYF. In nucleotides, the CDR3 is TGTGCCAGCGGAAGGGACTCTCCCCTTACGCAGTATTTT. The J gene is TRBJ2-3, the V gene TRBV6-6; D perhaps matches TRBD2 (6 bases). CDR3 length: 13 residues. CDR1 is MNHNY, CDR2 SVGAGI, per germline (reference sequence). With 8 bases removed from V and 8 bases from J, the gap between germline ends came to 17 bases.

This clonotype was seen only a few times. The chain is built from TRBV7-9 and TRBJ1-4; D call uncertain. The CDR3 runs to 14 residues. The germline V gene encodes CDR1 SEHNR and CDR2 FQNEAQ (reference sequence). The ends were cut back, 1 base at V and 8 bases at J, with 11 bases in the middle. CDR3 loop: CASSLVANGEKLFF. The DNA for the CDR3 is TGTGCCAGCAGCTTAGTAGCGAACGGGGAAAAACTGTTTTTT. The variable domain in full, with the rest retrieved from reference TRBV7-9 and TRBJ1-4, is DTGVSQNPRHKITKRGQNVTFRCDPISEHNRLYWYRQTLGQGPEFLTYFQNEAQLEKSRLLSDRFSAERPKGSFSTLEIQRTEQGDSAMYLCASSLVANGEKLFFGSGTQLSVL.

This chain connects TRBV7-8 to TRBJ2-1; D ambiguous. With 5 bases removed from V and 0 bases from J, the gap between germline ends came to 11 bases. The CDR3 spans 15 residues. Germline V gene lookup returns CDR1 SGHVS and CDR2 FQNEAQ. This chain's CDR3 is CASSPRLSSYNEQFF. CDR3 bases: TGTGCCAGCAGCCCACGACTGAGCTCCTACAATGAGCAGTTCTTC.

This clonotype was seen more than once but under ten times. The junction departs from the called germline gene at one end, perhaps through a read error. The rearrangement links TRBV28 to TRBJ2-3, with TRBD2 matching 7 bases. The CDR3 is 12 residues long. From germline, CDR1 is MDHEN and CDR2 SYDVKM. CDR3 in DNA: TGTGCCAGCACCATTACCCGGGGGGTAGTGGATTTT. Protein: CASTITRGVVDF.

V gene TRBV6-5 combines with J gene TRBJ1-6; no firm D call. V lost 10 bases to trimming and J lost 6 bases, with 13 bases between them. The CDR3 sequence is 13 residues long. Germline V lookup: CDR1 MNHEY, CDR2 SVGAGI. The CDR3 sequence is CATRGGVNSPLHF. CDR3 nucleotide sequence: TGTGCCACCCGAGGAGGAGTTAATTCACCCCTCCACTTT.

This clonotype was found a few times. The chain employs TRBV20-1 and TRBJ2-5; TRBD2 agrees at 10 bases. The V segment lost 0 bases and the J segment 5 bases; nucleotides outside the gene matches: 6. The CDR3 is 15 amino acids. Germline CDR1 reads DFQATT; CDR2 reads SNEGSKA (reference sequence). CDR3 coding DNA: TGCAGTGCTAGAGATCGCGTTAGCGGGGGGGAGACCCAGTACTTC. Its protein product is CSARDRVSGGETQYF.

This clonotype was observed many times. This chain uses TRBV3-1 with TRBJ2-1; 7 bases map to TRBD1. The trim removed 4 bases at V and 2 bases at J, leaving 5 bases unmatched. The germline V gene encodes CDR1 LGHDT and CDR2 YNNKEL (reference sequence). The CDR3 has 15 residues. CDR3 amino acids: CASSPSRGTYNEQFF. The CDR3, as DNA: TGTGCCAGCAGCCCCTCCAGGGGGACCTACAATGAGCAGTTCTTC.

This clonotype was counted only a few times. The chain employs TRBV12-3 or TRBV12-4 and TRBJ2-1; D remains ambiguous. The V end was cut by 6 bases, the J end by 7 bases, with 7 bases between. The CDR3 is made up of 11 amino acids. The CDR3 coding sequence is TGTGCCAGCAGACGACGGAATGAGCAGTTCTTC. Translated, it gives CASRRRNEQFF.

This clonotype was detected ten times or more. The rearrangement joins TRBV13 to TRBJ1-1; 7 bases are shared with TRBD1. V was clipped by 4 bases and J by 6 bases; unmatched bases: 8. The V gene's germline CDR1 is PRHDT and CDR2 FYEKMQ (reference sequence). This CDR3 has 14 residues. The CDR3, as DNA: TGTGCCAGCAGCTGGATGACAGGGCGTGCTGAAGCTTTCTTT. This sequence encodes CASSWMTGRAEAFF.

The chain uses TRBV3-1 and TRBJ1-5; a weak D match, TRBD1 (5 bases). With 0 bases removed from V and 9 bases from J, the gap between germline ends came to 12 bases. Looked up from germline, CDR1 is LGHDT and CDR2 is YNNKEL (reference sequence). The CDR3 consists of 14 residues. The CDR3 DNA reads as TGTGCCAGCAGCCAAGACAGGGTCCTGAGGCCCCAGCATTTT. Amino acids: CASSQDRVLRPQHF.

V and J are TRBV20-1 and TRBJ2-2, with 7 bases lining up with TRBD1. This CDR3 has 16 residues. V shed 5 bases and J 6 bases; nucleotides not matched to a gene: 15. CDR1 is DFQATT, CDR2 SNEGSKA, per germline (reference sequence). The CDR3 loop is CSASTPIGGSPGELFF. CDR3 bases: TGCAGTGCTTCCACCCCTATAGGGGGCTCGCCCGGGGAGCTGTTTTTT.

This clonotype has at least ten counts. J is TRBJ1-5 and V is TRBV27; 7 bases are a match to TRBD1. CDR3 length equals 14 residues. Germline CDR1 and CDR2: MNHEY and SMNVEV (reference sequence). Trimming cost V 8 bases and J 3 bases; bases outside gene matches: 7. CDR3 amino acids: CASWPGQINQPQHF. The CDR3 DNA sequence: TGTGCCAGCTGGCCGGGACAGATCAATCAGCCCCAGCATTTT.

In its sample, this clonotype was seen many times. The genes are TRBV12-3 or TRBV12-4 and TRBJ2-1, with 10 bases fitting TRBD1. V dropped 3 bases and J dropped 7; count of bases not matched to a gene: 6. The CDR3 sequence is 15 residues long. The CDR3 DNA follows: TGTGCCAGCAGTTTTCAGGGACAGGGGAGGAATGAGCAGTTCTTC. Protein product: CASSFQGQGRNEQFF.

V is TRBV7-2 and J is TRBJ2-5; a weak D match, TRBD1 (6 bases). CDR3 length: 14 amino acids. Trimming left V 5 bases short and J 4 bases short, with 14 bases between. Per germline, CDR1 SGHTA and CDR2 FQGNSA. The CDR3, as DNA: TGTGCCAGCAGCCCCCCAGGGGCACCAGAGACCCAGTACTTC. This encodes CASSPPGAPETQYF.